Sequencing of this T cell receptor (beta chain) was carried out in a study of CXCR3-negative and CXCR3-positive naive CD8 T cells. On the study more broadly: About 140 million TRB reads were obtained in total, which works out to about 1.5 +/- 0.3 million per library.

Study results and limitations: Hydrophobicity was higher for TRB CDR3s found in CXCR3-positive naive cells than in CXCR3-negative naive cells. Expression of CXCR3 was partially reduced after cryopreservation, and fresh PBMCs were used in most assays.

Germline CDR1 and CDR2: SGHDT and YYEEEE. The CDR3 consists of 15 residues. Definition of naive CD8+ T cells rested on a CD45RO-CCR7+CD27+CD95- profile. In regard to this clonotype: What it binds is unknown.

5' RACE with UMI labels generated the TRB cDNA libraries. TCRdb reprocessed the 5' RACE reads, keeping one entry per CDR3 protein, no DNA. This sample's clone table lists 84,000 or so distinct CDR3 sequences. Sequenced: naive CXCR3+ CD8+ T cells from blood. Subset denoted: CD45RO-CCR7+CD27+CD95- naive CD8+ T cells expressing CXCR3 (TNR3+). The receptor comes from a human donor in good health. Some clones in this sample may be carry-over from other donors' samples. This chain connects TRBV5-6 to TRBJ2-3; TCRdb's D gene call, TRBD1, goes unchecked for lack of DNA. CDR3 sequence reads: CASSLGGVVPDTQYF.